This section outlines one TCR beta chain sequence together with its context. Its antigen remains unknown. CDR3 size: 14 residues. V lost 1 base, J lost 8 bases, and 13 bases lay in between. Germline CDR1 SGDLS, CDR2 YYNGEE. In the PCR, 60 Vbeta and 13 Jbeta primers were used. Clones were read by immunoSEQ multiplex PCR, and TCRdb kept only the in-frame ones, dropping some. The sample contains roughly 190,000 clones, 80% to 85% of which appear only once. The data were taken from a study of cytomegalovirus exposure and HLA in healthy donors. General observations from the study: It was assumed in the presence/absence analyses that sequencing depth was roughly uniform across donors.

This clonotype originated in a man between 40 and 49 years old in good health and CMV-seropositive. The chain links TRBV9 to TRBJ2-1; D is possibly TRBD1 (7 bases). The specimen sequenced was PBMCs. CDR3 bases: TGTGCCAGCAGCGTAATGATCAGGGGGGATGAGCAGTTCTTC. As protein: CASSVMIRGDEQFF.